This TCR beta chain appears in the sequencing data of a study of blood T cell repertoires in COVID-19. Background on the study: Both acute and convalescent COVID-19 samples were obtained from the United States, Italy and Spain. PBMCs, B-cell-depleted T cells, or T cells provided the cDNA or gDNA that made up the material.

The V gene's germline CDR1 is LGHNA and CDR2 YSLEER. The CDR3 has 16 residues. Trimming pared 0 bases from V and 0 bases from J, leaving 8 bases between. Study processing details: Reference gene primer amplification gave estimated nucleated cell counts. TCRdb's table, derived via immunoSEQ multiplex PCR, lists solely in-frame clones and lacks some. V, J and clone size are those of that table, while D and trimming were read from the DNA. In the table there are about 110,000 clones, just over 70% of which are singletons. The rearrangement uses TRBV4-3 and TRBJ1-4; D gene unclear. Sequencing used peripheral blood. The source of this sequence is a woman in her thirties or forties with acute or convalescent COVID-19. The CDR3 coding sequence is TGCGCCAGCAGCCAAGATTATCGTGCAACTAATGAAAAACTGTTTTTT. This translates into CASSQDYRATNEKLFF.